The entry that follows covers one TCR beta chain sequence. Its antigen is undetermined. TCRdb keeps only in-frame clones here, not all; method: immunoSEQ multiplex PCR. The sample comprises 70,000 to 95,000 clones, roughly 90% of which are singletons, and over 1.3% rests with the top ten. This record comes from a study of T cell responses to AZD1222 COVID-19 vaccine. General study points: Targets within unmutated variant regions were reportedly found for nearly half of spike-specific TCRs.

The CDR3 loop spans 13 amino acids. The germline V gene has CDR1 GTSNPN and CDR2 SVGIG (reference sequence). The TCR was taken from an adult who received the AZD1222 COVID-19 vaccine. The V call is TRBV30, the J call TRBJ1-2, with 8 bases aligning to TRBD1. Specimen: peripheral blood, collected 28 days after the second AZD1222 dose. The CDR3 DNA sequence: TGTGCTTCAGGGGGCCCAGGGAACTATGGCTACACCTTC. Amino acids: CASGGPGNYGYTF.